In its sample, the clone carrying this T cell receptor (beta chain) was seen a few times. TCRB transcripts that were expressed got sequenced, as all of the isolated RNA had been reverse transcribed. The assay was immunoSEQ multiplex PCR, and TCRdb's table has in-frame clones only and misses some. This table holds about 330,000 clones, approximately 9.9% found once. This record belongs to a study of beta chain features in type 1 diabetes. Sorting of CD4+ naive, central memory, regulatory and stem cell-like memory cells was performed via CD45RO/CCR7/CD25/CD127/CD95/CD27. Sorted cells reached over 95% purity in every population. Germline V gene data show CDR1 as SQVTM and CDR2 as ANQGSEA. CDR3 length: 13 residues. V lost 7 bases and J 4 bases, leaving 16 bases between the germline ends.

This sequence was found in a woman aged 25 to 39 in good health. The rearrangement joins TRBV29-1 to TRBJ1-1, with D uncertain. The specimen sequenced was naive CD4+ T cells from blood. In DNA, the CDR3 is TGCAGCGGGATAGGGTTTGAGGGCACTGAAGCTTTCTTT. Its protein product is CSGIGFEGTEAFF.